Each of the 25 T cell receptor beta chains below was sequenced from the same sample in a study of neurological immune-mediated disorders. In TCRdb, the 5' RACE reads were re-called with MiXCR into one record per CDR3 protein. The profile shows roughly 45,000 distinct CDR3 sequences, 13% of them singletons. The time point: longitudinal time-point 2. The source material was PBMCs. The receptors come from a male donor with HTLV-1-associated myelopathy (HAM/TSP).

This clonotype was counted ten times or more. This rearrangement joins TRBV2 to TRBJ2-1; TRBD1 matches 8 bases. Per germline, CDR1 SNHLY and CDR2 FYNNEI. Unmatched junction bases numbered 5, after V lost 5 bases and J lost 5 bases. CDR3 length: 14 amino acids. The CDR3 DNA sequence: TGTGCCAGCAGTCAGGACAGGGACCACAATGAGCAGTTCTTC. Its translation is CASSQDRDHNEQFF.

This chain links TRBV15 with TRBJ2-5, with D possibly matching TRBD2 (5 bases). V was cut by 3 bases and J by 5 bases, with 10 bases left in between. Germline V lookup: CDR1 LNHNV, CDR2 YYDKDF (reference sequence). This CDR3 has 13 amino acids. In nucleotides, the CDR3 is TGTGCCACCAGCAGCTTGAGGAGGGAGACCCAGTACTTC. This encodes CATSSLRRETQYF.

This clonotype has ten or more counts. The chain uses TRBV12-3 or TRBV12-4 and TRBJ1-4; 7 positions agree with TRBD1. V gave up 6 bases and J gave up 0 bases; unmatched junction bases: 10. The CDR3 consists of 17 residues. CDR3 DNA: TGTGCCAGCAGACCGGGACAGAGGGTTGCAACTAATGAAAAACTGTTTTTT. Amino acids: CASRPGQRVATNEKLFF.

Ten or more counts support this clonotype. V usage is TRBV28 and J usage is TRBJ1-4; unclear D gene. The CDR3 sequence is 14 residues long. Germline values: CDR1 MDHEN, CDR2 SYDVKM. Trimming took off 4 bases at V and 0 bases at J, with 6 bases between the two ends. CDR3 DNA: TGTGCCAGCAGTTCACAACCAACTAATGAAAAACTGTTTTTT. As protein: CASSSQPTNEKLFF.

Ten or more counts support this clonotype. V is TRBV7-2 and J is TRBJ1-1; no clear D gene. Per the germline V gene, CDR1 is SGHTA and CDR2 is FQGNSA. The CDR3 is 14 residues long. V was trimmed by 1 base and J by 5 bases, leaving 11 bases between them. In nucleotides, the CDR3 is TGTGCCAGCAGCTTAGTTGGGTCCGGGACTGAAGCTTTCTTT. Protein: CASSLVGSGTEAFF.

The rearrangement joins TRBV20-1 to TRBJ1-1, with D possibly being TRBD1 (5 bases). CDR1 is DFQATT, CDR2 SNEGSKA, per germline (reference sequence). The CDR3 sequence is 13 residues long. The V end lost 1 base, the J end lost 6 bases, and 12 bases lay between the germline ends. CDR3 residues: CSARAGHAAEAFF. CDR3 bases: TGCAGTGCTAGAGCCGGACACGCGGCTGAAGCTTTCTTT.

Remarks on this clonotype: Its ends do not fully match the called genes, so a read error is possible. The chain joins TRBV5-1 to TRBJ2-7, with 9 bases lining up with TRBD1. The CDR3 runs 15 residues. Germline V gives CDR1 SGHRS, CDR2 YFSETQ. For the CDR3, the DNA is TGCGCCAGCAGCTTGCCGGGACAGGGATCCTACGGGCAGTACTTC. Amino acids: CASSLPGQGSYGQYF.

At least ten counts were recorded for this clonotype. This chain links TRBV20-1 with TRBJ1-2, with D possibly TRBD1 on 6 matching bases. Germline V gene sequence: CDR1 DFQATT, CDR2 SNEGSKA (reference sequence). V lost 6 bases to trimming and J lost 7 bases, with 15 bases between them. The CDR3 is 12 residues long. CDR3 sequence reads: CSAIQGLTGYTF. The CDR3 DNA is TGCAGTGCCATACAGGGTCTAACTGGCTACACCTTC.

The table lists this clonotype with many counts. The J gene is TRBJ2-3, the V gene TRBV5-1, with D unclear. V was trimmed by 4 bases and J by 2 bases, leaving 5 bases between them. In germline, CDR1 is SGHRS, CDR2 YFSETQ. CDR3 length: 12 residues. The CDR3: CASSPTTDTQYF. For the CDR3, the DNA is TGCGCCAGCAGCCCCACCACAGATACGCAGTATTTT.

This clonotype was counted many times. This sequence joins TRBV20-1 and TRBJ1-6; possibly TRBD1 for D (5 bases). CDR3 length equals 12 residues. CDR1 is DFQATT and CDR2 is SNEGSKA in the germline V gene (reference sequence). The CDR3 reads CGHGGGNSPLHF. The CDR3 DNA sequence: TGCGGCCACGGGGGTGGGAATTCACCCCTCCACTTT.

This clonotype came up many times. The CDR3 nucleotides read TGTGCCAGCAGCCCGGGGACAGGGGTCCCTCAGGGGCAGTTCTTC. Its translation: CASSPGTGVPQGQFF. V gene TRBV7-2 combines with J gene TRBJ2-1, with 10 bases that match TRBD1. Germline CDR1 is SGHTA and CDR2 is FQGNSA. The J segment lost 12 bases and the V segment lost 5 bases, leaving 13 bases of the junction unmatched. There are 15 residues in the CDR3.

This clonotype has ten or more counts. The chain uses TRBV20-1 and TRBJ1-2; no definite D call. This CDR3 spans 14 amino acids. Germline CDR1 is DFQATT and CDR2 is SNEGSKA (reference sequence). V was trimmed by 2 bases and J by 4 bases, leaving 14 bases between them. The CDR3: CSARKGSGVYGYTF. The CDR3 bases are TGCAGTGCTAGAAAGGGTTCTGGGGTCTATGGCTACACCTTC.

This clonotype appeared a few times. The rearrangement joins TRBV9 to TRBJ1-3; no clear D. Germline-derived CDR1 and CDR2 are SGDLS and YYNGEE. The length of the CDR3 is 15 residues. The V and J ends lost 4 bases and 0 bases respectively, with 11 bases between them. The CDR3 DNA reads TGTGCCAGCAGCCCCGTCGGTGACTCTGGAAACACCATATATTTT. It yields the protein CASSPVGDSGNTIYF.

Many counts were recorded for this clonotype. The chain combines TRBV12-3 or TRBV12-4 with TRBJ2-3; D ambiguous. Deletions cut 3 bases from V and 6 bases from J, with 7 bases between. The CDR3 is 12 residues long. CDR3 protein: CASSFQRDTQYF. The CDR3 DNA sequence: TGTGCCAGCAGTTTTCAGAGGGATACGCAGTATTTT.

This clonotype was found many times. The CDR3: CASSRGDNYGYTF. In nucleotides, the CDR3 is TGTGCCAGCAGTCGGGGGGATAACTATGGCTACACCTTC. The chain carries TRBV6-5 and TRBJ1-2, with a possible D match to TRBD1 (5 bases). Looked up from germline, CDR1 is MNHEY and CDR2 is SVGAGI. Trimming removed 5 bases at V and 1 base at J, with 8 bases between. The CDR3 is 13 residues long.

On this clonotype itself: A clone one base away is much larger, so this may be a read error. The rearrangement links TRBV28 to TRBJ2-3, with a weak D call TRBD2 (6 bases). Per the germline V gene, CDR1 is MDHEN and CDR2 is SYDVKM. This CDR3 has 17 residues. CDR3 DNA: TGTGCCAGCAGCCCGCCCCGCTCGCGGGGAAGCACATATACGCAGTATTTT. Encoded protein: CASSPPRSRGSTYTQYF. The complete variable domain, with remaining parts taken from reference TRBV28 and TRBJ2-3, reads DVKVTQSSRYLVKRTGEKVFLECVQDMDHENMFWYRQDPGLGLRLIYFSYDVKMKEKGDIPEGYSVSREKKERFSLILESASTNQTSMYLCASSPPRSRGSTYTQYFGPGTRLTVL.

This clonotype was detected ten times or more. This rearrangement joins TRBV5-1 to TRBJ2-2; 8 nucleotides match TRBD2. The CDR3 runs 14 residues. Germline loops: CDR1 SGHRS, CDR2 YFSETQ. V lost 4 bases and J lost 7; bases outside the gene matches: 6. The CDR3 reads CASSPGLVGGELFF. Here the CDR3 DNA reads TGCGCCAGCAGCCCGGGACTAGTAGGCGGGGAGCTGTTTTTT. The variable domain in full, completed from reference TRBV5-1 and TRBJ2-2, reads KAGVTQTPRYLIKTRGQQVTLSCSPISGHRSVSWYQQTPGQGLQFLFEYFSETQRNKGNFPGRFSGRQFSNSRSEMNVSTLELGDSALYLCASSPGLVGGELFFGEGSRLTVL.

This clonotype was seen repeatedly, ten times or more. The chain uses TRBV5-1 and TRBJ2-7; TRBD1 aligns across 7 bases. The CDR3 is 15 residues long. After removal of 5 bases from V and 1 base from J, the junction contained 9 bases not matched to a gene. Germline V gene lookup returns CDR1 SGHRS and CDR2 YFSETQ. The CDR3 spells CASSYVGGQSYEQYF. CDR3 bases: TGCGCCAGCAGTTACGTAGGGGGCCAATCCTACGAGCAGTACTTC.

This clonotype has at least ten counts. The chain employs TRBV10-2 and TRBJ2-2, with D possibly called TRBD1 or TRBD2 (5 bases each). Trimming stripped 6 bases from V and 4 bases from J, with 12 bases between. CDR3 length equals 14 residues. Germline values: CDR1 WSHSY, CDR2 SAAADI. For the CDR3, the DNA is TGCGCCAGCAGCTCTTGGGGGATCACCGGGGAGCTGTTTTTT. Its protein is CASSSWGITGELFF.

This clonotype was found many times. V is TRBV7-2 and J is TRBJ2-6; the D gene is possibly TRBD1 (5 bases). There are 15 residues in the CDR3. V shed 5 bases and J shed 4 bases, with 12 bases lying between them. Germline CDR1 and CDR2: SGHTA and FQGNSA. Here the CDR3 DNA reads TGTGCCAGCAGCCCCCAGGGTATGGGGGCCAACGTCCTGACTTTC. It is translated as CASSPQGMGANVLTF.

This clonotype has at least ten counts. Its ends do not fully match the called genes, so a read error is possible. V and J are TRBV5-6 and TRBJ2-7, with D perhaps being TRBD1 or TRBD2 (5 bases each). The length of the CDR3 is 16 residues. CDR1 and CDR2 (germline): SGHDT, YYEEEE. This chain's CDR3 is CASSFRQPGTTYEQYF. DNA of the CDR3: TGTGCCAGCAGCTTTCGGCAGCCGGGGACGACCTACGAGCAGTACTTT. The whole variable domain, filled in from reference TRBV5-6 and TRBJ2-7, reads DAGVTQSPTHLIKTRGQQVTLRCSPKSGHDTVSWYQQALGQGPQFIFQYYEEEERQRGNFPDRFSGHQFPNYSSELNVNALLLGDSALYLCASSFRQPGTTYEQYFGPGTRLTVT.

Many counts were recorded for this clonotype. DNA for the CDR3: TGCAGTGCTTTACAGGGGGCGGGTACCGGGGAGCTGTTTTTT. The encoded protein is CSALQGAGTGELFF. The chain combines TRBV20-1 with TRBJ2-2, with 9 nucleotides matching TRBD1. The CDR3 length is 14 residues. Germline CDR1 is DFQATT and CDR2 is SNEGSKA (reference sequence). With V trimmed by 5 bases and J by 5 bases, 6 bases remained unmatched.

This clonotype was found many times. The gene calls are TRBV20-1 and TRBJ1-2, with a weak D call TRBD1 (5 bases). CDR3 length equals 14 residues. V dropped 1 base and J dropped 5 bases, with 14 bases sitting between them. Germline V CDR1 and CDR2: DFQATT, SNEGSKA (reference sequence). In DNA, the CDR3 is TGCAGTGCTAGAGCCCGTGGGGGGATATATGGCTACACCTTC. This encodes CSARARGGIYGYTF.

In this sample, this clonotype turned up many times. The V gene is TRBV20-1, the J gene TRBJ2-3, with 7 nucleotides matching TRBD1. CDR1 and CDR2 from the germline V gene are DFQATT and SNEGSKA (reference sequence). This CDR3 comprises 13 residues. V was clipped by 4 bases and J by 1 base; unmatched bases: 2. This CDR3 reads CSATGTGTDTQYF. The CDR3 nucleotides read TGCAGTGCTACCGGGACAGGCACAGATACGCAGTATTTT.

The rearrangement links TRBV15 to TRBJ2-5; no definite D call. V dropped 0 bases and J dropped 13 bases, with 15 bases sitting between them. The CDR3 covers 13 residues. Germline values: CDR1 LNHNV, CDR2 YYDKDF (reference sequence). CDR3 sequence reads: CATSRDPGSKRYF. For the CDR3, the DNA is TGTGCCACCAGCAGAGATCCCGGTTCCAAGCGGTACTTC.